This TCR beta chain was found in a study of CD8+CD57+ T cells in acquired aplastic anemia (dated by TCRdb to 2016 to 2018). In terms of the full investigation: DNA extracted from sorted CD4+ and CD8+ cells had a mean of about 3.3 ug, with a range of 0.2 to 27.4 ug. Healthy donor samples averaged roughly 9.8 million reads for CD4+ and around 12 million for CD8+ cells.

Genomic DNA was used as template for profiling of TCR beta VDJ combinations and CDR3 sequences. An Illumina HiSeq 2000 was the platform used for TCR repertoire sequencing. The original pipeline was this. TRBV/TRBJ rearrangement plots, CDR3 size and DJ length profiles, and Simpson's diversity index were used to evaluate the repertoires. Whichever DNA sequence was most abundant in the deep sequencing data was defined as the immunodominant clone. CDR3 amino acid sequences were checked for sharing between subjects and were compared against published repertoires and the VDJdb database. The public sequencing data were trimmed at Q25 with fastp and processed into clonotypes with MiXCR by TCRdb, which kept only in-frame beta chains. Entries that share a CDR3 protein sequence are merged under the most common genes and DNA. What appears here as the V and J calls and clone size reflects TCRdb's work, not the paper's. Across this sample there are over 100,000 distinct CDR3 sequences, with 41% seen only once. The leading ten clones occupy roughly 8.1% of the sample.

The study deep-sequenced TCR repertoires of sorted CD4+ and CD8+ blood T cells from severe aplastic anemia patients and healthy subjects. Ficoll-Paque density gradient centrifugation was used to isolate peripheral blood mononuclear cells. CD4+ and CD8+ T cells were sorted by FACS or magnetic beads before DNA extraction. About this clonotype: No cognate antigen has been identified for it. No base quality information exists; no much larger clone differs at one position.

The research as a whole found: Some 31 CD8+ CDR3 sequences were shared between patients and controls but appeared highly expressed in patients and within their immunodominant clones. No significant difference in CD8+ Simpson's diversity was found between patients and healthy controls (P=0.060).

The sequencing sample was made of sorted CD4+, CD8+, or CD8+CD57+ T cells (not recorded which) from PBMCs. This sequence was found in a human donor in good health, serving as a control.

Here the CDR3 is given as CAISEFPQYF. The bases are TGTGCCATCAGTGAGTTCCCGCAGTATTTT. This chain joins TRBV10-3 to TRBJ2-3; confidence is insufficient to name the D gene. A distance of 3 bases separates the germline ends of V and J, which lose 1 base and 10 bases respectively. The CDR3 numbers 10 residues from cysteine through phenylalanine. Left in the record is the CDR3 DNA by itself, 30 bases read in frame from the first base. CDR1 and CDR2 are read off the germline V gene as ENHRY and SYGVKD.